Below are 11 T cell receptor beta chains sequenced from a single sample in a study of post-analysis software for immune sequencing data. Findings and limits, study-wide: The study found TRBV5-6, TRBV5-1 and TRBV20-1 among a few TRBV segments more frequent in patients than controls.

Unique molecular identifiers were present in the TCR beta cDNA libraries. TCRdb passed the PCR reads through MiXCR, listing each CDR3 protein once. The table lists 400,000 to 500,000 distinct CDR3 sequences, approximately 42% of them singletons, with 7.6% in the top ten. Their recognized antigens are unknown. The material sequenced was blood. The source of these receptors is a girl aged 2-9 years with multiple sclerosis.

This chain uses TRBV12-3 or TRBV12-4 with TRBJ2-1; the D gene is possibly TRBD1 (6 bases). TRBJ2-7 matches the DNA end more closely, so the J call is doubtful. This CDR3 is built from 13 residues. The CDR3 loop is CASSTGSYNEQYF. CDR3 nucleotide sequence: TGTGCCAGCAGTACAGGGTCCTACAATGAGCAGTACTTC.

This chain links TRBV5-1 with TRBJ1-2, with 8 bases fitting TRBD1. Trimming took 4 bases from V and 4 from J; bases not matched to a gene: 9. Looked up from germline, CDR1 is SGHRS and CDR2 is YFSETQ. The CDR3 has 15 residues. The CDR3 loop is CASSTSRGRSYGYTF. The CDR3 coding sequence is TGCGCCAGCAGCACCTCCAGGGGGCGATCCTATGGCTACACCTTC. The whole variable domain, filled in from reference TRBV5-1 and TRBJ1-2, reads KAGVTQTPRYLIKTRGQQVTLSCSPISGHRSVSWYQQTPGQGLQFLFEYFSETQRNKGNFPGRFSGRQFSNSRSEMNVSTLELGDSALYLCASSTSRGRSYGYTFGSGTRLTVV.

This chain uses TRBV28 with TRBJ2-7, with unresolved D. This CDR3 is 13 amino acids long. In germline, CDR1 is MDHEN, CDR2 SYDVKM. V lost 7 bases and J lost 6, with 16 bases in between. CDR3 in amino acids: CASTQAGRVEQYF. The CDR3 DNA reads TGTGCCAGCACCCAGGCAGGTCGGGTCGAGCAGTACTTC. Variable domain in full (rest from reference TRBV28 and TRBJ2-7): DVKVTQSSRYLVKRTGEKVFLECVQDMDHENMFWYRQDPGLGLRLIYFSYDVKMKEKGDIPEGYSVSREKKERFSLILESASTNQTSMYLCASTQAGRVEQYFGPGTRLTVT.

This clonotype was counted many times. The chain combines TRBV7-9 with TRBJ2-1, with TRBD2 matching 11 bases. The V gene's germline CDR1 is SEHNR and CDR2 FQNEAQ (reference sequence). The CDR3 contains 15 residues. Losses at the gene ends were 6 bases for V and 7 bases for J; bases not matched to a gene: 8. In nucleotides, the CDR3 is TGTGCCAGCAGATCCGGACTAGCGGGCGCAAATGAGCAGTTCTTC. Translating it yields CASRSGLAGANEQFF. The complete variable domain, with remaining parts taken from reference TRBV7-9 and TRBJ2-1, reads DTGVSQNPRHKITKRGQNVTFRCDPISEHNRLYWYRQTLGQGPEFLTYFQNEAQLEKSRLLSDRFSAERPKGSFSTLEIQRTEQGDSAMYLCASRSGLAGANEQFFGPGTRLTVL.

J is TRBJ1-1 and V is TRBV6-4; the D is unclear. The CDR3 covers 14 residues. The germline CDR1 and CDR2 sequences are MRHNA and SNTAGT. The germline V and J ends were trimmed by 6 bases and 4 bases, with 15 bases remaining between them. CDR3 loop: CASSPTPQFTEAFF. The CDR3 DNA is TGTGCCAGCAGCCCCACGCCCCAATTCACTGAAGCTTTCTTT.

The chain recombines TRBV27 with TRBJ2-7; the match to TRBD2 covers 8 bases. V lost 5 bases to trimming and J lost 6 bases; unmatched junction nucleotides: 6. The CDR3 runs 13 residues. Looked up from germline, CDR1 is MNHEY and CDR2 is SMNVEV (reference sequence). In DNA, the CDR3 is TGTGCCAGCAGTCGTAACGCGGGGGGCGAGCAGTACTTC. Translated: CASSRNAGGEQYF.

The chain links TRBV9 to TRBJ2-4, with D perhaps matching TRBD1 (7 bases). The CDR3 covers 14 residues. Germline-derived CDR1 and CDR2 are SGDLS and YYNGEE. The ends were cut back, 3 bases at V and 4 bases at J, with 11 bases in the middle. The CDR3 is CASSGGTEKNIQYF. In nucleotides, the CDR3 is TGTGCCAGCAGCGGCGGGACAGAGAAAAACATTCAGTACTTC.

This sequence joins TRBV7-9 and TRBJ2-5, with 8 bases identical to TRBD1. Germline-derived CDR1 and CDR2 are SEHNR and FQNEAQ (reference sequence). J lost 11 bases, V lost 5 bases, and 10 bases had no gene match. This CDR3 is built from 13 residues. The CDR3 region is CASSRTGGGEQYF. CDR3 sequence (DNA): TGTGCCAGCAGCCGTACAGGGGGTGGGGAGCAGTACTTC.

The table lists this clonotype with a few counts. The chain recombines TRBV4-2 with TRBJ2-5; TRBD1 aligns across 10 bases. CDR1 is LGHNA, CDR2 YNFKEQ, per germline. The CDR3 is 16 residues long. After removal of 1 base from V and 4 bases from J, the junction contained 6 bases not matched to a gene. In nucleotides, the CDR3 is TGTGCCAGCAGCCAAGGACAGGGGGCGATCGGAGAGACCCAGTACTTC. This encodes CASSQGQGAIGETQYF.

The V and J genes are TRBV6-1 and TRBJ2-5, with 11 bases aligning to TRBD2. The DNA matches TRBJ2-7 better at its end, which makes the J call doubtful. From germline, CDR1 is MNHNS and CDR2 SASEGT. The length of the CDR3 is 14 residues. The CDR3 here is CASRVAGGPHEQYF. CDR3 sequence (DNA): TGTGCCAGCAGGGTAGCGGGAGGGCCCCACGAGCAGTACTTC.

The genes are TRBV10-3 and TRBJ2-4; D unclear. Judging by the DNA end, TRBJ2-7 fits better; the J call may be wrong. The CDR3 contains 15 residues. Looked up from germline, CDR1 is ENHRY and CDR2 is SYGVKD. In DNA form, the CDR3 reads TGTGCCATCAGTGAAGGAGATACCGGTAACTACGAGCAGTACTTC. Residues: CAISEGDTGNYEQYF.